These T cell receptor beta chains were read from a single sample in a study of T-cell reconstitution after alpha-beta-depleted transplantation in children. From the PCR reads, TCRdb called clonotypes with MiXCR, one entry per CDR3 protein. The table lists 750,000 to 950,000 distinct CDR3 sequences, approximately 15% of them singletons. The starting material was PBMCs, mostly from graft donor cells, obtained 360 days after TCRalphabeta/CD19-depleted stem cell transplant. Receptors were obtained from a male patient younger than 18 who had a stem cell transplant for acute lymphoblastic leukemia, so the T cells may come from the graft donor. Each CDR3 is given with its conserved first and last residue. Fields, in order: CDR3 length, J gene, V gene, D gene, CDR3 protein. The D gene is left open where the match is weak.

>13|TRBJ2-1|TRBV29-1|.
CSVGAGSSNEQFF
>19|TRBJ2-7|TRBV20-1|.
CSAYNPARLAGSEDYEQYF
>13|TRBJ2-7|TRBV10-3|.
CAISEYNGYEQYF
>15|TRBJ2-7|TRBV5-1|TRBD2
CASRRTSGRADEQYF
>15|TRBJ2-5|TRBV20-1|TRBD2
CSASLAGGRQETQYF
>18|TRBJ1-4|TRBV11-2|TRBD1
CASSDWTGALGANEKLFF
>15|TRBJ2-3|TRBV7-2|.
CASSLPLAYTDTQYF
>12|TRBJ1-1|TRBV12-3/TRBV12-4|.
CASSRNREVAFF
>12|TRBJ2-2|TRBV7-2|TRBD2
CASSFDGLGLFF
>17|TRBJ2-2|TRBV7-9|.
CASSLLGVGEDTGELFF
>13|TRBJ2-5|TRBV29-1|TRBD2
CGCWREGLETQYF
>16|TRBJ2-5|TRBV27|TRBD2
CASSILAGGSQETQYF
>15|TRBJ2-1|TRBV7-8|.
CASSSVGRSYNEQFF
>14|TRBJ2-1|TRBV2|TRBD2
CATREVAGVNEQFF
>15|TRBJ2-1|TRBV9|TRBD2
CASSELAGVWNEQFF
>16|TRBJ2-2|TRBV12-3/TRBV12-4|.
CASSLRREFNTGELFF
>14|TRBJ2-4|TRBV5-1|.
CASSSQGPWGIQYF
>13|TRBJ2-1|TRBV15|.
CATGGQSYNEQFF
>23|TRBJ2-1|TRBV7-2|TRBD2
CASSFPLPKLAGGIRSSYNEQFF
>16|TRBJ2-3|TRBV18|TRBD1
CASSPGTGRFSDTQYF
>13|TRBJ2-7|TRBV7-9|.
CASSFSFTYEQYF
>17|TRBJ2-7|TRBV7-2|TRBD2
CASSLLGGRPRGYEQYF
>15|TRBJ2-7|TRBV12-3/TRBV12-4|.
CASSLRGGPSYEQYF
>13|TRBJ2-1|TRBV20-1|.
CSALPGSYNEQFF
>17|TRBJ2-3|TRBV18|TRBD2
CASSPLLTSGPTDTQYF
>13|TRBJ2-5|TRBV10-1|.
CASSDPPQETQYF
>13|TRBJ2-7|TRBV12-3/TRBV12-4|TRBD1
CASSPDRVYEQYF
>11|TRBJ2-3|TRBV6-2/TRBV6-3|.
CASSLQSTQYF
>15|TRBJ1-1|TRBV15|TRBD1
CATSRTGTYYTEAFF
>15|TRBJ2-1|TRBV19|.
CASSSRFRVYNEQFF
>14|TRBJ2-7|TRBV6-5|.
CASSYSNGVNEQYF
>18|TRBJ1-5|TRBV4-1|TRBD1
CASSHPKTGNSSGQPQHF
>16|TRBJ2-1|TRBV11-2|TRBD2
CASSGHPAGGGNEQFF
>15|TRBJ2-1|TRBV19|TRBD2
CASSKWEGPYNEQFF
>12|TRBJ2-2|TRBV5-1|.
CASSPLQGSLFF
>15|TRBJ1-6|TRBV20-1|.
CSARAISSYNSPLHF
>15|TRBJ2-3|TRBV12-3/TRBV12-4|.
CASSNTVSSTDTQYF
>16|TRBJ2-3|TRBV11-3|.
CASSARLELRTDTQYF
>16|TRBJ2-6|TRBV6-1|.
CASSEVVFSGANVLTF
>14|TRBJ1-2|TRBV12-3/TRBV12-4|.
CASSRQHGRLGYTF
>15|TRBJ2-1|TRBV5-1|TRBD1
CASSNPGQGYNEQFF
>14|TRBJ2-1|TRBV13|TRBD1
CAGGGQGSNNEQFF